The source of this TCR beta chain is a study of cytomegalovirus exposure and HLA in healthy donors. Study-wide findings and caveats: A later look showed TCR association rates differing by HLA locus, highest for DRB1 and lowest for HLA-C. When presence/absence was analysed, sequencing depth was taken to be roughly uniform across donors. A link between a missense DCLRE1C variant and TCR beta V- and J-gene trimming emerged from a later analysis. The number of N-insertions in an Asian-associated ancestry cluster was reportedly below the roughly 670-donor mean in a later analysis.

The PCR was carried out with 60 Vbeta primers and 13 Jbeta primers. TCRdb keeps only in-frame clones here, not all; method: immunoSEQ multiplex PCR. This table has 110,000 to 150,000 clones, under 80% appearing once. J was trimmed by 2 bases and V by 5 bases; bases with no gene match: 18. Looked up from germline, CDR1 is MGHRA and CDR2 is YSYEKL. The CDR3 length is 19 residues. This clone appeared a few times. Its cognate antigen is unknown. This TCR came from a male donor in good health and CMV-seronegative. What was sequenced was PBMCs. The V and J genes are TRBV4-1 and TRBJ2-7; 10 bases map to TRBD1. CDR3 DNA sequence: TGCGCCAGCAGCTACATTGAGGACAGGGGGAGATCGTATCCCTACGAGCAGTACTTC. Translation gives CASSYIEDRGRSYPYEQYF.